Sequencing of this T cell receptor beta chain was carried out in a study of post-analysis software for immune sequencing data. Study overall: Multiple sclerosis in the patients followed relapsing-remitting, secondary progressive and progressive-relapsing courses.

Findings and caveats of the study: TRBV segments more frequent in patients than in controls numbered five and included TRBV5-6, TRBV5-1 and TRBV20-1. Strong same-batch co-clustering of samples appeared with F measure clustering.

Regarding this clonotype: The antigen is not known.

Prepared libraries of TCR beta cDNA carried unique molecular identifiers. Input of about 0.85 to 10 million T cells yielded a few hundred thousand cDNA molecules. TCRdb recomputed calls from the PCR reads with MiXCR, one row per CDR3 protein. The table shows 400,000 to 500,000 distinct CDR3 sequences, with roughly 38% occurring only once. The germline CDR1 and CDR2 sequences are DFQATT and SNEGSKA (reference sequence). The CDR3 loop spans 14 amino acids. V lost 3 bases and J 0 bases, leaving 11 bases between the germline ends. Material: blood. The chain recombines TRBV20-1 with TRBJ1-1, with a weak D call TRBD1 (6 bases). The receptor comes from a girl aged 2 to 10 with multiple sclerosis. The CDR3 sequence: CSASPGQMNTEAFF. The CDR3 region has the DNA TGCAGTGCTAGCCCTGGACAGATGAACACTGAAGCTTTCTTT.